Detailed here is one T cell receptor beta chain. What it recognizes is unknown. This sample was included in a study of T cell responses to AZD1222 COVID-19 vaccine. The CDR3 is 14 residues long. CDR1 and CDR2 from the germline V gene are SGHRS and YFSETQ. V lost 4 bases, J lost 4 bases, and 6 bases stayed unmatched. Generated by immunoSEQ multiplex PCR, the TCRdb table keeps only in-frame clones and is missing some. The sample has 200,000 or so clones, 87% seen once. The study's findings and limits: Regions left unmutated in variants are reportedly the target of nearly half of spike-specific TCRs. Just a handful of AZD1222 recipients tested seropositive at baseline. Clonal diversity may have been underestimated in mostly white British donors. None of the repertoires were sampled until the peak T cell response had passed.

The specimen was peripheral blood, collected on day 0 of MenACWY control vaccination. V gene TRBV5-1 combines with J gene TRBJ1-1; 8 bases agree with TRBD1. This sequence originates from an adult in good health. The CDR3 is CASSEQGVATEAFF. The CDR3 DNA follows: TGCGCCAGCAGCGAACAGGGGGTGGCCACTGAAGCTTTCTTT.